This T cell receptor (beta chain) was obtained from a study of shared T cell receptors in the human thymus (dated by TCRdb to the early 2020s). In terms of the full investigation: The study examined how self-reactive, shared T-cell receptor alpha chains are generated in the human thymus.

Receptor amplification or capture employed the immunoSEQ multiplex PCR assay. TCRdb took this table from immuneACCESS and kept in-frame rearrangements with V and J called. Such tables lack part of the clones; where checked against another copy, unresolved V genes explain under half of the gap, and the rest is unexplained. The sample data list roughly 560,000 clones, and around 82% of these were observed just once. The ten largest make up 0.01% to 0.015% of the sample. Comment on this clone: The antigen this receptor binds is unknown. Qualities for individual bases were not recorded, and no much larger clone is one base off.

Taken from the germline V gene (reference sequence), the CDR1 and CDR2 loops are LNHDA and SQIVND. V lost 4 bases and J lost 4 bases; the stretch between them is 10 bases long. The CDR3 spans 14 residues, from the cysteine through the phenylalanine. Only the CDR3 DNA is retained, 42 bases long and in frame from the first base. This sample was shared with a second study, whose subject was human thymus T cells. From the second report: In Finland, the donors were immunologically healthy infants who were having open corrective cardiac surgery for congenital heart defects. The thymus tissue came from surgical resects taken out during corrective cardiac surgery. Usage of V and J gene segments appeared to be biased in both the thymic and the peripheral blood repertoires. According to the related research, thymic TCR repertoires were highly overlapping among unrelated individuals. TCR alpha and beta repertoires from about eight infant thymus samples and a few related peripheral blood samples were characterized in the study. Donor ages ranging from 7 to 244 days were recorded, and roughly six male and a couple of female infants were included in the cohort. After being mechanically released from the tissue, thymocytes were kept at -70 degrees C in pellets of about 10-33 million cells. A QIAsymphony instrument was used to extract genomic DNA from frozen cell pellets. TCRB and TCRAD loci were amplified from a standardized quantity of quality-controlled genomic DNA using the immunoSEQ multiplex PCR assay. The amplicons spanned the V(D)J region and were long enough to cover the CDR3 and allow V and J genes to be identified. The commercial immunoSEQ service was used to sequence amplicons on an Illumina platform. Primer bias and sequencing errors were corrected using previously described methods, and TCRAD and TCRB definitions followed the IMGT database. Analysis of the repertoires was done with immunoSEQ Analyzer 3.0 and VDJTools and included basic statistics, V/J segment usage, diversity estimates, rarefaction and pairwise overlap. Diversity was estimated using the Chao1, ChaoE, Efron-Thisted, Shannon and inverse Simpson indices, and was also estimated on datasets down-sampled to the size of the smallest sample. Repertoire overlap was determined by strict matching of CDR3 nucleotide sequence, V gene and J gene, and Jaccard-based multidimensional scaling clustering was applied. On average, thymus samples yielded around 810,000 unique TCRB clonotypes, whereas blood samples yielded roughly 81,000.

Recombination connected TRBV19 to TRBJ1-4; the D gene is not confidently resolved. This sequence was found in a boy under two years old with a congenital heart defect. Donor details come from another sample of the same person, matched by shared clones. Sample: thymocytes. The CDR3 is CASSTGEHNEKLFF. In nucleotide form, the sequence is TGTGCCAGTAGTACTGGGGAGCATAATGAAAAACTGTTTTTT.